Each of the 20 T cell receptor beta chains below was sequenced from the same sample in a study of tumor-infiltrating lymphocytes in localized non-small cell lung cancer. Profiled with immunoSEQ multiplex PCR; TCRdb holds only in-frame clones, not every one. Among about 13,000 clones listed, 68% were seen once. The source material was uninvolved lung tissue not adjacent to the tumor. Source of these receptors: a human donor with non-small cell lung cancer.

This clone was counted between two and nine times. V is TRBV7-9 and J is TRBJ1-4, with 11 bases identical to TRBD1. Looked up from germline, CDR1 is SEHNR and CDR2 is FQNEAQ (reference sequence). The length of the CDR3 is 15 residues. V trimming: 3 bases; J trimming: 7 bases; junction bases outside the gene matches: 4. DNA for the CDR3: TGTGCCAGCAGCTTGGACAGGGGGCGCGGTGAAAAACTGTTTTTT. Its translation: CASSLDRGRGEKLFF.

This chain joins TRBV7-2 and TRBJ2-7; D is perhaps TRBD1 or TRBD2 (5 bases each). The V gene lost 5 bases and the J gene lost 6 bases, with 11 bases spanning the gap. Germline CDR1 reads SGHTA; CDR2 reads FQGNSA. The CDR3 totals 12 residues. The CDR3 bases are TGTGCCAGCAGCCGGGACGTGCGCGAGCAGTACTTC. Translation gives CASSRDVREQYF. Full variable domain (outside the CDR3, taken from reference TRBV7-2 and TRBJ2-7): GAGVSQSPSNKVTEKGKDVELRCDPISGHTALYWYRQSLGQGLEFLIYFQGNSAPDKSGLPSDRFSAERTGGSVSTLTIQRTQQEDSAVYLCASSRDVREQYFGPGTRLTVT.

This clone came up a few times. This chain uses TRBV6-5 with TRBJ1-5, with D perhaps matching TRBD1 (6 bases). Trimming cost V 6 bases and J 6 bases, with 15 bases left between them. Germline assignment: CDR1 MNHEY and CDR2 SVGAGI. The CDR3 is 14 residues long. The CDR3 reads CASSPTGLTQPQHF. Here the CDR3 DNA reads TGTGCCAGCAGCCCGACAGGTCTGACTCAGCCCCAGCATTTT.

The V call is TRBV7-3, the J call TRBJ1-1; 8 bases match TRBD1. The V gene end was trimmed by 5 bases and the J gene end by 6 bases; junction bases not matched to a gene: 5. CDR3 length equals 13 residues. Germline CDR1 reads SGHTA; CDR2 reads FQGTGA. The CDR3 reads CASSPAQGAEAFF. The CDR3 DNA reads as TGTGCCAGCAGCCCAGCACAGGGGGCTGAAGCTTTCTTT.

The rearrangement links TRBV28 to TRBJ2-1; D possibly corresponds to TRBD2 (6 bases). The CDR3 has 16 residues. The germline CDR1 and CDR2 sequences are MDHEN and SYDVKM. Trimming removed 3 bases from V and 4 bases from J, with 16 bases in between. The CDR3 is CASSFGGRDFYNEQFF. DNA of the CDR3: TGTGCCAGCAGTTTTGGGGGGAGAGATTTTTACAATGAGCAGTTCTTC.

This clone was observed a few times. V gene TRBV7-2 combines with J gene TRBJ2-3; 7 bases align to TRBD2. Germline values: CDR1 SGHTA, CDR2 FQGNSA. V lost 6 bases to trimming and J lost 7 bases; unmatched junction nucleotides: 16. There are 16 residues in the CDR3. CDR3 sequence reads: CASSPPTSAPLHTQYF. The DNA for the CDR3 is TGTGCCAGCAGTCCCCCCACTAGCGCGCCTCTGCATACGCAGTATTTT.

The V and J genes are TRBV19 and TRBJ2-3; the match to TRBD2 covers 8 bases. Germline lookup yields CDR1 LNHDA and CDR2 SQIVND (reference sequence). CDR3 size: 16 residues. The junction had 10 bases not matched to a gene; V was cut back by 3 bases and J by 5 bases. Here the CDR3 DNA reads TGTGCCAGTAGTATCTGGAGCGGGAGTCGAGGAGATACGCAGTATTTT. Translating gives CASSIWSGSRGDTQYF.

The rearrangement links TRBV4-3 to TRBJ2-1, with D possibly matching TRBD1 (5 bases). This CDR3 region has 15 residues. Germline lookup yields CDR1 LGHNA and CDR2 YSLEER. The ends were cut back, 0 bases at V and 4 bases at J, with 10 bases in the middle. CDR3 DNA: TGCGCCAGCAGCCAAGATGGTAACAGGTACAATGAGCAGTTCTTC. It is translated as CASSQDGNRYNEQFF.

The J gene is TRBJ1-1, the V gene TRBV27, with TRBD1 matching over 8 bases. Germline CDR1 reads MNHEY; CDR2 reads SMNVEV (reference sequence). V trimming: 6 bases; J trimming: 0 bases; junction bases outside the gene matches: 3. The CDR3 contains 14 residues. CDR3 DNA sequence: TGTGCCAGCAGCCCGGACAGGGTGAACACTGAAGCTTTCTTT. Translated, it gives CASSPDRVNTEAFF.

This clone showed up just once. J is TRBJ1-2 and V is TRBV7-2, with TRBD1 as a possible D gene (5 bases). The V gene lost 5 bases and the J gene lost 3 bases, with 10 bases spanning the gap. There are 13 residues in the CDR3. Germline CDR1 and CDR2: SGHTA and FQGNSA. The CDR3 here is CASSLMGDYGYTF. CDR3 DNA: TGTGCCAGCAGCCTGATGGGGGACTATGGCTACACCTTC.

This clone ranks as medium-sized. The V gene is TRBV6-6, the J gene TRBJ2-1; the D call may be TRBD1 or TRBD2 (5 bases each). The length of the CDR3 is 16 residues. Deletions cut 2 bases from V and 0 bases from J, with 11 bases between. CDR1 and CDR2 from the germline V gene are MNHNY and SVGAGI (reference sequence). CDR3 in DNA: TGTGCCAGCAGTTACACACAGGACTCCTCCTACAATGAGCAGTTCTTC. Its translation: CASSYTQDSSYNEQFF.

This sequence joins TRBV6-5 and TRBJ1-1; D ambiguous. The V end was cut by 5 bases, the J end by 4 bases, with 14 bases between. Germline V gene lookup returns CDR1 MNHEY and CDR2 SVGAGI. This CDR3 region has 14 residues. CDR3 nucleotide sequence: TGTGCCAGCAGTAGATCGGGGTTCAGCACTGAAGCTTTCTTT. Translation gives CASSRSGFSTEAFF.

CDR3 DNA: TGCGCCAGCAGTGAGTTAGGTGAGTACTTC. Translated: CASSELGEYF. The chain uses TRBV10-1 and TRBJ2-7; no clear D gene. Trimming took 1 base from V and 11 from J, leaving 6 bases between them. Germline lookup yields CDR1 WNHNN and CDR2 SYGVQD (reference sequence). This CDR3 is 10 amino acids long.

The chain uses TRBV6-6 and TRBJ2-3; TRBD2 aligns across 10 bases. This CDR3 is 15 amino acids long. Germline V lookup: CDR1 MNHNY, CDR2 SVGAGI (reference sequence). The V and J ends lost 5 bases and 4 bases, in that order; junction bases with no gene match: 6. DNA for the CDR3: TGTGCCAGCAGTCCCCAGCGGGGGGGGGCAGATACGCAGTATTTT. Protein: CASSPQRGGADTQYF.

In DNA form, the CDR3 reads TGCGCCAGCAGCCAAGAAAACAGTTATGGCTACACCTTC. Translating it yields CASSQENSYGYTF. The rearrangement links TRBV4-3 to TRBJ1-2; D gene uncertain. The length of the CDR3 is 13 residues. Per germline, CDR1 LGHNA and CDR2 YSLEER. V was shortened by 0 bases and J by 5 bases, with 7 bases between the two germline ends.

This chain uses TRBV7-2 with TRBJ1-1; TRBD1 aligns across 9 bases. The CDR3 has 13 residues. Per the germline V gene, CDR1 is SGHTA and CDR2 is FQGNSA. The V and J ends lost 5 bases and 7 bases, in that order; junction bases with no gene match: 5. CDR3 amino acids: CASSQDRGGEAFF. The CDR3 nucleotides read TGTGCCAGCAGCCAGGACAGGGGAGGTGAAGCTTTCTTT. Complete variable domain (other parts from reference TRBV7-2 and TRBJ1-1): GAGVSQSPSNKVTEKGKDVELRCDPISGHTALYWYRQSLGQGLEFLIYFQGNSAPDKSGLPSDRFSAERTGGSVSTLTIQRTQQEDSAVYLCASSQDRGGEAFFGQGTRLTVV.

The chain uses TRBV4-3 and TRBJ1-2; D is perhaps TRBD1 (5 bases). Trimming stripped 6 bases from V and 2 bases from J, with 16 bases between. The germline CDR1 and CDR2 sequences are LGHNA and YSLEER. The CDR3 loop spans 15 amino acids. In nucleotides, the CDR3 is TGCGCCAGCAGTCCTAACCTACAGGAGAACTATGGCTACACCTTC. It is translated as CASSPNLQENYGYTF.

This clone was counted between two and nine times. The chain has TRBV6-1 and TRBJ2-3, with D possibly matching TRBD1 (6 bases). The CDR3 is 15 residues long. CDR1 MNHNS and CDR2 SASEGT come from the germline V gene. V was cut by 4 bases and J by 1 base, with 12 bases left in between. The CDR3 nucleotides read TGTGCCAGCAGTGTAAACAGGGTCGGCACAGATACGCAGTATTTT. Its protein is CASSVNRVGTDTQYF.

This clone was recorded only once. The genes are TRBV11-2 and TRBJ1-6; D unclear. The CDR3 is 14 amino acids. Trimming pared 7 bases from V and 5 bases from J, leaving 12 bases between. The germline gives CDR1 SGHAT, CDR2 FQNNGV. CDR3 protein: CASTLRQDNSPLHF. DNA of the CDR3: TGTGCCAGCACCCTAAGACAAGATAATTCACCCCTCCACTTT.

The chain has TRBV21-1 and TRBJ2-1; no check of the table's D call, TRBD2, against the DNA was made. TRBV21-1 is marked as a pseudogene. The CDR3 extends over 14 amino acids. The CDR3 spells CASSKEAAYNEQFF. In DNA, the CDR3 is TGTGCCAGCAGCAAAGAAGCGGCCTACAATGAGCAGTTCTTC.